Presented here are 18 T cell receptor beta chains from one specimen sequenced in a study of PD-L1 blockade in urothelial cancer. Produced via immunoSEQ multiplex PCR; TCRdb's table is partial and in-frame only. Of about 100,000 clones in the sample, 91% were seen once. Sequencing used PBMCs, obtained around atezolizumab (anti-PD-L1) treatment. These receptors were obtained from a woman at least 80 years old with urothelial cancer.

Regarding this clone: The sample holds other DNA sequences that translate to the same CDR3. The genes are TRBV28 and TRBJ1-1, with D possibly being TRBD1 (6 bases). Trimming pared 6 bases from V and 1 base from J, leaving 12 bases between. CDR1 and CDR2 from the germline V gene are MDHEN and SYDVKM. The CDR3 length is 14 residues. The CDR3 DNA reads TGTGCCAGCAGCCTCTCACAGGGGAACACTGAAGCTTTCTTT. This translates into CASSLSQGNTEAFF.

V is TRBV19 and J is TRBJ1-5, with D maybe TRBD1 (5 bases). Trimming stripped 6 bases from V and 2 bases from J, with 14 bases between. Per germline, CDR1 LNHDA and CDR2 SQIVND (reference sequence). The CDR3 totals 15 residues. CDR3 bases: TGTGCCAGTAGCGCCGCGGGGGTCGGCAATCAGCCCCAGCATTTT. Translating gives CASSAAGVGNQPQHF.

The CDR3: CASSSWATPNTGELFF. CDR3 nucleotide sequence: TGTGCCAGTAGCTCCTGGGCGACACCGAACACCGGGGAGCTGTTTTTT. The chain links TRBV19 to TRBJ2-2; D is uncertain. CDR1 is LNHDA and CDR2 is SQIVND in the germline V gene (reference sequence). This CDR3 has 16 amino acids. Trimming shortened V by 6 bases and J by 0 bases, and 14 bases separated the two germline ends.

This rearrangement joins TRBV7-9 to TRBJ2-1, with a weak D call TRBD1 (6 bases). The CDR3 has 16 amino acids. With 4 bases removed from V and 0 bases from J, the gap between germline ends came to 13 bases. Germline V gene lookup returns CDR1 SEHNR and CDR2 FQNEAQ (reference sequence). In DNA form, the CDR3 reads TGTGCCAGCAGCTCCCACAGGGCCCTCTCCTACAATGAGCAGTTCTTC. Amino acid sequence: CASSSHRALSYNEQFF. The full variable domain, its missing parts supplied by reference TRBV7-9 and TRBJ2-1, is DTGVSQNPRHKITKRGQNVTFRCDPISEHNRLYWYRQTLGQGPEFLTYFQNEAQLEKSRLLSDRFSAERPKGSFSTLEIQRTEQGDSAMYLCASSSHRALSYNEQFFGPGTRLTVL.

The J gene is TRBJ2-1, the V gene TRBV28, with 12 bases fitting TRBD2. Germline loops: CDR1 MDHEN, CDR2 SYDVKM. Trimming at V came to 8 bases and at J to 12 bases, leaving 8 bases not matched to a gene. This CDR3 spans 13 amino acids. The DNA for the CDR3 is TGTGCCAGCGCTAGCGGGAGGGCCGGGGGGCAGTTCTTC. Its translation is CASASGRAGGQFF.

J is TRBJ2-5 and V is TRBV5-1, with 12 bases fitting TRBD1. CDR1 SGHRS and CDR2 YFSETQ come from the germline V gene. After removal of 4 bases from V and 5 bases from J, the junction contained 9 bases not matched to a gene. The CDR3 loop spans 16 amino acids. DNA of the CDR3: TGCGCCAGCAGCCGGGGACAGGGGGCAACTGGGGAGACCCAGTACTTC. It translates to CASSRGQGATGETQYF.

The DNA of the CDR3 is TGTGCCAGCAGTTCCGCGGCGGGGAGCAATCAGCCCCAGCATTTT. It is translated as CASSSAAGSNQPQHF. This chain joins TRBV28 and TRBJ1-5, with D unclear. Trimming removed 4 bases at V and 1 base at J, with 11 bases between. Germline CDR1 and CDR2: MDHEN and SYDVKM. The CDR3 loop spans 15 amino acids.

This sequence joins TRBV7-3 and TRBJ1-1; D might be TRBD1 (5 bases). V lost 3 bases, J lost 2 bases, and 10 bases lay in between. This CDR3 is 14 amino acids long. Germline lookup yields CDR1 SGHTA and CDR2 FQGTGA. CDR3: CASSFQGYNTEAFF. Written as DNA, the CDR3 is TGTGCCAGCAGCTTTCAGGGTTATAACACTGAAGCTTTCTTT.

V and J are TRBV4-2 and TRBJ2-3, with 7 bases aligning to TRBD2. This CDR3 contains 13 residues. V lost 7 bases and J lost 3; bases outside the gene matches: 4. Germline V lookup: CDR1 LGHNA, CDR2 YNFKEQ. The DNA for the CDR3 is TGTGCCAGCACCACCGGGGGGACAGATACGCAGTATTTT. As protein: CASTTGGTDTQYF.

The gene calls are TRBV15 and TRBJ2-5, with TRBD2 as a possible D gene (5 bases). The CDR3 loop spans 15 amino acids. From germline, CDR1 is LNHNV and CDR2 YYDKDF (reference sequence). Trimming took off 4 bases at V and 5 bases at J, with 17 bases between the two ends. CDR3 coding DNA: TGTGCCACCAGCATCGACCGGACTTCTGGGGAGACCCAGTACTTC. It specifies CATSIDRTSGETQYF. Drawing the rest from reference TRBV15 and TRBJ2-5, the complete variable domain is DAMVIQNPRYQVTQFGKPVTLSCSQTLNHNVMYWYQQKSSQAPKLLFHYYDKDFNNEADTPDNFQSRRPNTSFCFLDIRSPGLGDTAMYLCATSIDRTSGETQYFGPGTRLLVL.

The genes are TRBV9 and TRBJ1-2; D unresolved. Trimming took 2 bases from V and 8 from J, leaving 22 bases between them. This CDR3 contains 16 residues. Germline V gives CDR1 SGDLS, CDR2 YYNGEE. Here the CDR3 reads CASSVLAGLKGDGYTF. The CDR3, as DNA: TGTGCCAGCAGCGTCCTAGCCGGCTTAAAGGGTGACGGCTACACCTTC.

The chain links TRBV19 to TRBJ1-3; D is undetermined. The CDR3 totals 13 residues. Germline CDR1 LNHDA, CDR2 SQIVND (reference sequence). Trimming shortened V by 3 bases and J by 8 bases, and 11 bases separated the two germline ends. CDR3 loop: CASSIIGGDTIYF. In DNA form, the CDR3 reads TGTGCCAGTAGTATCATCGGCGGGGACACCATATATTTT.

The chain combines TRBV20-1 with TRBJ2-7; D unclear. The germline V and J ends were trimmed by 8 bases and 3 bases, with 11 bases remaining between them. The CDR3 contains 11 residues. Germline-derived CDR1 and CDR2 are DFQATT and SNEGSKA (reference sequence). CDR3 DNA sequence: TGCAGTCCCACTCCGGGCTACGAGCAGTACTTC. Its protein is CSPTPGYEQYF.

The J gene is TRBJ2-3, the V gene TRBV27; D call uncertain. The V gene lost 2 bases and the J gene lost 6 bases, with 9 bases spanning the gap. CDR3 length equals 13 residues. The germline V gene has CDR1 MNHEY and CDR2 SMNVEV (reference sequence). The CDR3 sequence: CASSLSQFDTQYF. Written as DNA, the CDR3 is TGTGCCAGCAGTTTAAGTCAGTTTGATACGCAGTATTTT.

The CDR3 region has the DNA TGTGCCAGCAGTCTCGGGACAGGCGCCAATCAGCCCCAGCATTTT. As protein: CASSLGTGANQPQHF. The genes are TRBV27 and TRBJ1-5; 8 bases line up with TRBD1. J gave up 3 bases and V 5 bases, and 6 bases lay outside the gene matches. This CDR3 is built from 15 residues. Germline assignment: CDR1 MNHEY and CDR2 SMNVEV (reference sequence).

The chain uses TRBV7-8 and TRBJ1-1; the match to TRBD1 covers 8 bases. This CDR3 comprises 15 residues. CDR1 is SGHVS, CDR2 FQNEAQ, per germline. The V segment lost 4 bases and the J segment 2 bases; nucleotides outside the gene matches: 6. The CDR3 region has the DNA TGTGCCAGCAGCTACGGGACAGGATCCAACACTGAAGCTTTCTTT. Translated: CASSYGTGSNTEAFF. Combining the CDR3 with reference TRBV7-8 and TRBJ1-1 gives the whole variable domain GAGVSQSPRYKVAKRGQDVALRCDPISGHVSLFWYQQALGQGPEFLTYFQNEAQLDKSGLPSDRFFAERPEGSVSTLKIQRTQQEDSAVYLCASSYGTGSNTEAFFGQGTRLTVV.

The chain carries TRBV2 and TRBJ1-1; 8 bases align to TRBD1. J was trimmed by 5 bases and V by 6 bases; bases with no gene match: 11. Germline V gives CDR1 SNHLY, CDR2 FYNNEI. CDR3 size: 15 residues. CDR3 in amino acids: CASRILGQGETEAFF. In DNA form, the CDR3 reads TGTGCCAGCAGGATTCTCGGACAGGGCGAGACTGAAGCTTTCTTT.

V usage is TRBV5-1 and J usage is TRBJ1-2; D gene unclear. The CDR3 consists of 11 residues. V was pared by 5 bases and J by 7 bases, with 9 bases between. CDR1 is SGHRS, CDR2 YFSETQ, per germline. The CDR3 loop is CASSWEGGYTF. CDR3 bases: TGCGCCAGCAGTTGGGAGGGTGGCTACACCTTC.